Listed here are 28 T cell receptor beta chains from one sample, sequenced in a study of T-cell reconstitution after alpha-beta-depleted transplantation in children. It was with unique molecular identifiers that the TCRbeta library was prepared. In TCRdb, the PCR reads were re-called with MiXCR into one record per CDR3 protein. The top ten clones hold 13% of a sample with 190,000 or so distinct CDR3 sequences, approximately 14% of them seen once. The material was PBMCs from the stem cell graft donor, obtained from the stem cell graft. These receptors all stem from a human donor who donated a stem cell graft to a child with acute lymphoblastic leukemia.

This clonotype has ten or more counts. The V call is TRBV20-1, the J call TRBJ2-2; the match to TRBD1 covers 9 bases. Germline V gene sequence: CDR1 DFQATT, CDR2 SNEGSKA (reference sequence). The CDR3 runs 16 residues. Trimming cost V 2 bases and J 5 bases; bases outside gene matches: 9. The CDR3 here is CSARTPTGGDTGELFF. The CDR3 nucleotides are TGCAGTGCTAGAACCCCGACAGGGGGTGATACCGGGGAGCTGTTTTTT.

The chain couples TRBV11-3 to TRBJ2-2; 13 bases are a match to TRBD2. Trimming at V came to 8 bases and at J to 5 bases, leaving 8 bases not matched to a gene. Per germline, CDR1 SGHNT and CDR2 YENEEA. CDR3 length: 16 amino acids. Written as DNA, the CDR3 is TGTGCCAGCGGGCAACCGGGACTAGCGGGAACCGGGGAGCTGTTTTTT. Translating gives CASGQPGLAGTGELFF. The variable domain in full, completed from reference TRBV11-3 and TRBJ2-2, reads EAGVVQSPRYKIIEKKQPVAFWCNPISGHNTLYWYLQNLGQGPELLIRYENEEAVDDSQLPKDRFSAERLKGVDSTLKIQPAELGDSAVYLCASGQPGLAGTGELFFGEGSRLTVL.

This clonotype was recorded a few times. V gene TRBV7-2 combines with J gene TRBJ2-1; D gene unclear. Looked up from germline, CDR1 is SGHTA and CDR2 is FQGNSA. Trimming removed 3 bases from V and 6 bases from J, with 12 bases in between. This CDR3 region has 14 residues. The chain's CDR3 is CASSLGLHANEQFF. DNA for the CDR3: TGTGCCAGCAGCTTGGGTCTTCACGCCAATGAGCAGTTCTTC.

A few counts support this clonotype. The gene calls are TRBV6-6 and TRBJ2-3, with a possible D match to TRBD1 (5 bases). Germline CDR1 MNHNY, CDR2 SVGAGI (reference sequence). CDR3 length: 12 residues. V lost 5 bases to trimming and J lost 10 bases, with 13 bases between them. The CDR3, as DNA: TGTGCCAGCAGTATTCAGGGTGGTCCGCAGTATTTT. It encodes CASSIQGGPQYF.

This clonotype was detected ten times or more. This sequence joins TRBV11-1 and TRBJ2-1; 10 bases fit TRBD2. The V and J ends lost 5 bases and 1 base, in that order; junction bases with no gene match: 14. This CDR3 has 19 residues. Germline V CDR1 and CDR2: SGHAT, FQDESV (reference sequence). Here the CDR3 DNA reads TGTGCCAGCAGCCCCTCTCGACTAGCGGGTCCTCGATCCTACAATGAGCAGTTCTTC. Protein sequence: CASSPSRLAGPRSYNEQFF.

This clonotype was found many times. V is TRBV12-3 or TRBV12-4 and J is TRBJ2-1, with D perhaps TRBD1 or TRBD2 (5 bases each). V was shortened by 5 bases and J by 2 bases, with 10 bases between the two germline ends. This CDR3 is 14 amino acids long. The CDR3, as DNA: TGTGCCAGCAGTAGACCGGGACCCTACAATGAGCAGTTCTTC. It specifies CASSRPGPYNEQFF.

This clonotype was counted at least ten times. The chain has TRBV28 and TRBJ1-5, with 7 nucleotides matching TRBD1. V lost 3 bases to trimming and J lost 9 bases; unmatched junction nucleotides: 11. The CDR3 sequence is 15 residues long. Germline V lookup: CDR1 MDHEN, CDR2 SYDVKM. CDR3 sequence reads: CASSFLDRDSSPQHF. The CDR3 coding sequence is TGTGCCAGCAGTTTCTTAGACAGGGATAGTTCGCCCCAGCATTTT.

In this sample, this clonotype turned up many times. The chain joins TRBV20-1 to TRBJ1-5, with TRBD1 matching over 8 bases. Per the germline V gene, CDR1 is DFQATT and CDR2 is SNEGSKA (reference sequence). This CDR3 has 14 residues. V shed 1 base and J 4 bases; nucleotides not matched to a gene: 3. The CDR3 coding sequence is TGCAGTGCTAGAGGGACAGGGAAGAATCAGCCCCAGCATTTT. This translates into CSARGTGKNQPQHF.

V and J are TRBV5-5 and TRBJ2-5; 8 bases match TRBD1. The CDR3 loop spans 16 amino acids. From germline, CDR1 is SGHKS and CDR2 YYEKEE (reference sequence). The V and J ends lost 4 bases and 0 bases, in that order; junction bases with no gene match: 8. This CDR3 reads CASSQYRGEYQETQYF. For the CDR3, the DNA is TGTGCCAGCAGCCAGTACAGGGGGGAGTACCAAGAGACCCAGTACTTC.

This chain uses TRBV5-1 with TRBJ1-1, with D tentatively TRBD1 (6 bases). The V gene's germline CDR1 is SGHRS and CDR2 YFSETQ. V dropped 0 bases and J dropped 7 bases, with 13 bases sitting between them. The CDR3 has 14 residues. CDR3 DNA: TGCGCCAGCAGCTTGGCCACAGGGAAAGGTGAAGCTTTCTTT. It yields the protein CASSLATGKGEAFF. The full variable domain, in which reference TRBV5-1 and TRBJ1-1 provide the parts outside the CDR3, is KAGVTQTPRYLIKTRGQQVTLSCSPISGHRSVSWYQQTPGQGLQFLFEYFSETQRNKGNFPGRFSGRQFSNSRSEMNVSTLELGDSALYLCASSLATGKGEAFFGQGTRLTVV.

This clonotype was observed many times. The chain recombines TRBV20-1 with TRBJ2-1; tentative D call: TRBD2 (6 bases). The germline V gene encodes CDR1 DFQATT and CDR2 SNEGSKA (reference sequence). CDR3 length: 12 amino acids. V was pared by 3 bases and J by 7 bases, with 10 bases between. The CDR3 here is CSASAGPNEQFF. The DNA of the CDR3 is TGCAGTGCTAGTGCGGGGCCGAATGAGCAGTTCTTC.

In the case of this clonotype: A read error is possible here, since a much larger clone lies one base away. In nucleotides, the CDR3 is TGTGCCAGCAGCTTAGGGTCGGGACAGTGGAGCGGGCAGTACTTC. It yields the protein CASSLGSGQWSGQYF. The chain recombines TRBV7-9 with TRBJ2-7, with 7 bases identical to TRBD1. The V and J ends lost 1 base and 9 bases, in that order; junction bases with no gene match: 12. Germline CDR1 reads SEHNR; CDR2 reads FQNEAQ (reference sequence). This CDR3 comprises 15 residues.

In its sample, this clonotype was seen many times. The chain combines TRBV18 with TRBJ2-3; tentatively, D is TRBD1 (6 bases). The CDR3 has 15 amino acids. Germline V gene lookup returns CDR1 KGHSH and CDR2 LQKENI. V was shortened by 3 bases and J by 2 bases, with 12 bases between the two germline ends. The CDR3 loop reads CASSPRQATTDTQYF. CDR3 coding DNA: TGTGCCAGCTCACCTCGACAGGCGACCACAGATACGCAGTATTTT.

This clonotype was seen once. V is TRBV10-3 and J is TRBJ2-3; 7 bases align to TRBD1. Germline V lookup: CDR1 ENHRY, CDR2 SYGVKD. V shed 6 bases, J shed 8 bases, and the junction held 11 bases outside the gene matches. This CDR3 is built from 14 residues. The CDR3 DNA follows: TGTGCCATCAGCTTGACAGGGACATCTGGTACGCAGTATTTT. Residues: CAISLTGTSGTQYF.

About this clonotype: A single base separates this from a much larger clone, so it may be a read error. CDR3 coding DNA: TGTGCCAGCAGCTTAGGGGAAAGGCAGTTCTTC. Amino acids: CASSLGERQFF. This chain connects TRBV7-2 to TRBJ2-1, with no clear D. The CDR3 totals 11 residues. Between the trimmed V and J ends, which lost 1 base and 12 bases, there was a span of 7 bases. Germline-derived CDR1 and CDR2 are SGHTA and FQGNSA.

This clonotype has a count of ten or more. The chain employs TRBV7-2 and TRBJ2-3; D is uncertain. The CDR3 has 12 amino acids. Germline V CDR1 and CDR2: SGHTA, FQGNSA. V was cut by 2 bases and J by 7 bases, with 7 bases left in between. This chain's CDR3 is CASSLLGHTQYF. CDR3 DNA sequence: TGTGCCAGCAGCTTATTAGGCCATACGCAGTATTTT.

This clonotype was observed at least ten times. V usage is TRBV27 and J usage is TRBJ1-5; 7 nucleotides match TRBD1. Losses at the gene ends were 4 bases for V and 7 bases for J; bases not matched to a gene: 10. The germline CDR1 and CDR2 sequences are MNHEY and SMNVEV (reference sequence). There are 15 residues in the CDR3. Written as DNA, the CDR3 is TGTGCCAGCAGTTCACACAGGGGTTGGGGGCAGCCCCAGCATTTT. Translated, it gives CASSSHRGWGQPQHF.

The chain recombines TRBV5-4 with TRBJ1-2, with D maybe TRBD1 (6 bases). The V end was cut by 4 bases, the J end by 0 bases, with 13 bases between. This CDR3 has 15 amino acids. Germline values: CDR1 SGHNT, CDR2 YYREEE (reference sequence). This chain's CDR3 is CASSGGGRPNYGYTF. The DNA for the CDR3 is TGTGCCAGCAGCGGCGGGGGGCGGCCTAACTATGGCTACACCTTC.

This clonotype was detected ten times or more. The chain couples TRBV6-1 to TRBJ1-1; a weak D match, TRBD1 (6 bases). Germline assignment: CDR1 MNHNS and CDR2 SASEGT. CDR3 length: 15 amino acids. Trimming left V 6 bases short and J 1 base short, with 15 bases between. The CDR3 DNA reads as TGTGCCAGCAGGGACAGTCCGAGAGGGAACACTGAAGCTTTCTTT. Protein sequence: CASRDSPRGNTEAFF.

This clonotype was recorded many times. CDR3 sequence (DNA): TGTGCCAGCAGCTTATATCCCCGGCAGGGGGCGAAGGACACTGAAGCTTTCTTT. It encodes CASSLYPRQGAKDTEAFF. This rearrangement joins TRBV11-1 to TRBJ1-1, with 8 bases that match TRBD1. The CDR3 is made up of 18 amino acids. From germline, CDR1 is SGHAT and CDR2 FQDESV (reference sequence). After removal of 2 bases from V and 3 bases from J, the junction contained 14 bases not matched to a gene.

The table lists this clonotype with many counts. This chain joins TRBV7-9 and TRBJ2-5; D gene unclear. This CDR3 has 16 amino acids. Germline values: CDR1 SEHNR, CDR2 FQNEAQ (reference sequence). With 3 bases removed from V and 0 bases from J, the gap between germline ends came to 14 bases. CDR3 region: CASSLGKASYQETQYF. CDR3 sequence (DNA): TGTGCCAGCAGCTTGGGAAAGGCATCGTACCAAGAGACCCAGTACTTC.

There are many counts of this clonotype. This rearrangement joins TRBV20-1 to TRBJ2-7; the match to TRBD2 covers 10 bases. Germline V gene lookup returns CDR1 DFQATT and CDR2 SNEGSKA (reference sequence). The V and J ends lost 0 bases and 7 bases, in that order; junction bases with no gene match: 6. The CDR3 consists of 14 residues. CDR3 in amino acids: CSARDSGRLKEQYF. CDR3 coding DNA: TGCAGTGCTAGAGATAGCGGGAGGTTGAAAGAGCAGTACTTC.

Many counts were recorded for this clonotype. In DNA form, the CDR3 reads TGTGCCAGCAGAATCGAAGCGCGGGGCGGTGAGCAGTTCTTC. Amino acids: CASRIEARGGEQFF. The chain uses TRBV28 and TRBJ2-1; tentatively, D is TRBD2 (6 bases). CDR3 length: 14 residues. Per the germline V gene, CDR1 is MDHEN and CDR2 is SYDVKM. Between the trimmed V and J ends, which lost 6 bases and 9 bases, there was a span of 18 bases.

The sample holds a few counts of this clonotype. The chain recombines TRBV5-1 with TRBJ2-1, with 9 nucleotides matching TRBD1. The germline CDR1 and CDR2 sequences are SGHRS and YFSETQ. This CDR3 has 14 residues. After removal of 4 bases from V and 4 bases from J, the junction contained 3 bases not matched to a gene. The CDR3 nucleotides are TGCGCCAGCAGCCGGGACAGGGATTACAATGAGCAGTTCTTC. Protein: CASSRDRDYNEQFF.

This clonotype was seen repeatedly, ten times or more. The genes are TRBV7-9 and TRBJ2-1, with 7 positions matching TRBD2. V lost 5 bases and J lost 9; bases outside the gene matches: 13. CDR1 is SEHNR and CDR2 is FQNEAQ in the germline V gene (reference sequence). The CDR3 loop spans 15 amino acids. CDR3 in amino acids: CASSQWAGVSFEQFF. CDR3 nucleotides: TGTGCCAGCAGCCAGTGGGCGGGAGTTTCGTTTGAGCAGTTCTTC.

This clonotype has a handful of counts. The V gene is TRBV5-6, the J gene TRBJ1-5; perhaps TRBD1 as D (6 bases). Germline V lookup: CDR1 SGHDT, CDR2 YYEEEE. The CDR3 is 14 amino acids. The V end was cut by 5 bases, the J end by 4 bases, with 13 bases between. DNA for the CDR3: TGTGCCAGCAGTAAGGACAGAAAGAATCAGCCCCAGCATTTT. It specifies CASSKDRKNQPQHF.

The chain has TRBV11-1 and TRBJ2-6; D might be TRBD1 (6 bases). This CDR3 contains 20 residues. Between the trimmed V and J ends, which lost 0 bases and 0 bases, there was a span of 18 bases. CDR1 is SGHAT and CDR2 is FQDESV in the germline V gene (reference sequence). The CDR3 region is CASSLARVGARSSGANVLTF. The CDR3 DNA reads TGTGCCAGCAGCTTAGCCCGTGTGGGGGCCAGAAGCTCTGGGGCCAACGTCCTGACTTTC. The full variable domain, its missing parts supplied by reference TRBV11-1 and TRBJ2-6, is EAEVAQSPRYKITEKSQAVAFWCDPISGHATLYWYRQILGQGPELLVQFQDESVVDDSQLPKDRFSAERLKGVDSTLKIQPAELGDSAMYLCASSLARVGARSSGANVLTFGAGSRLTVL.

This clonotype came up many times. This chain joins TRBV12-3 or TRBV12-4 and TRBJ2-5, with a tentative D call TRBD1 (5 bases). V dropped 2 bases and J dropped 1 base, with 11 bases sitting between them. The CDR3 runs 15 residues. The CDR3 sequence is CASSLQGSTQETQYF. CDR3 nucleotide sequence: TGTGCCAGCAGTTTACAGGGCTCGACCCAAGAGACCCAGTACTTC.